This paragraph covers one T cell receptor (beta chain) sequence. Its antigen is unidentified. Focal radiation with ipilimumab CTLA-4 blockade was given to patients with chemo-refractory metastatic non-small-cell lung cancer. This sample was included in a study of radiotherapy plus CTLA-4 blockade in lung cancer. Looking at the study overall: Objective response was observed in around a sixth of patients, and disease control in about 30%. Study-level points and caveats: Increased serum interferon-beta after radiation also reportedly predicted response strongly. Subsequent to radiotherapy plus ipilimumab, tumor-derived TCR clones underwent expansion in blood.

Germline V CDR1 and CDR2: SGHRS, YFSETQ. The CDR3 contains 16 residues. V was pared by 2 bases and J by 2 bases, with 9 bases of the junction left unmatched. Generated by immunoSEQ multiplex PCR, the TCRdb table keeps only in-frame clones and is missing some. The sample records tens of thousands of clones, roughly 77% being singletons. The receptor was isolated from a human donor with non-small cell lung cancer who had a complete response to radiotherapy plus ipilimumab. The chain carries TRBV5-1 and TRBJ2-5, with 7 bases matching TRBD1. Material: peripheral blood, obtained from a patient treated with radiotherapy plus ipilimumab. As DNA, the CDR3 is TGCGCCAGCAGCTTAAGGGCAGGGGGTTCTCAAGAGACCCAGTACTTC. Its translation: CASSLRAGGSQETQYF.